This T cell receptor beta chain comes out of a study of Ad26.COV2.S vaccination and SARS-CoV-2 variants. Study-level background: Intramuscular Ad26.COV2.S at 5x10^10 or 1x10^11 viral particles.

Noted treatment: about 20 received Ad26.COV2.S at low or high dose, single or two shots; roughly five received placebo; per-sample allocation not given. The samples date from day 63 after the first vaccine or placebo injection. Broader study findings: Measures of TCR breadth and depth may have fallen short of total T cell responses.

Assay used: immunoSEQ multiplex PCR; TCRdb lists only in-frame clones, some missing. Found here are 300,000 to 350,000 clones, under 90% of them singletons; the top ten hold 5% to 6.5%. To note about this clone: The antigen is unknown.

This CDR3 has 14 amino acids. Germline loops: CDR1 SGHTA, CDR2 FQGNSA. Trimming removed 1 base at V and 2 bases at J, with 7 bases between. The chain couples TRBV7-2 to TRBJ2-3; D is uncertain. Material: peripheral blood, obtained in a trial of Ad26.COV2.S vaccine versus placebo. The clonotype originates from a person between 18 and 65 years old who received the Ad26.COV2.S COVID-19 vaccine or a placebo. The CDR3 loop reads CASSLGPLTDTQYF. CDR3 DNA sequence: TGTGCCAGCAGCTTAGGACCCCTCACAGATACGCAGTATTTT.